The entry that follows covers one TCR beta chain sequence. Its antigen is unidentified. Unique molecular identifiers tagged the TCR beta cDNA libraries. T cells numbering 1 to 10 million yielded 450,000 to 600,000 cDNA molecules. Using its own MiXCR run on the PCR reads, TCRdb lists one record per CDR3 protein. The table includes fewer than 850,000 distinct CDR3 sequences, around 27% detected once. The sample belongs to a study of post-analysis software for immune sequencing data. Study information: Patients with relapsing-remitting, secondary progressive and progressive-relapsing multiple sclerosis courses were all represented. Regarding the study as a whole: Clustering by F measure revealed strong co-clustering among samples prepared together in one batch. Roughly five TRBV segments appeared more often in patients than in controls, and TRBV5-6, TRBV5-1 and TRBV20-1 were among these. Significantly decreased normalized Chao1 diversity was recorded for multiple sclerosis patients relative to controls.

The CDR3 runs to 18 residues. The germline V and J ends were trimmed by 1 base and 0 bases, with 18 bases remaining between them. Germline V gives CDR1 LGHNA, CDR2 YSLEER. The specimen was blood. The chain has TRBV4-3 and TRBJ1-1; D is undetermined. The receptor comes from a girl between 10 and 17 years old with multiple sclerosis. This CDR3 reads CASSQALHVVSMNTEAFF. DNA of the CDR3: TGCGCCAGCAGCCAAGCCCTTCACGTCGTAAGCATGAACACTGAAGCTTTCTTT.